The following is a T cell receptor beta chain sequence with its context. The target of this receptor is not known. No base quality information exists; no much larger clone differs at one position. Patients with autoimmune disease history or receiving systemic immunosuppression were excluded from the trial. Peripheral blood for TCR sequencing was collected from all dose cohorts at baseline, on cycle 4 day 1, and on cycle 7 day 1. Samples were obtained from an open-label, multicenter, first-in-human phase I dose-escalation trial of ivuxolimab. The trial enrolled adults with locally advanced or metastatic head and neck squamous cell, hepatocellular, melanoma or renal cell carcinoma. Before TCR sequencing, CD4+ and CD8+ T cells were separately sorted from peripheral blood. The source of the sample is a study of OX40 agonist ivuxolimab in advanced cancers. Background for the entire study: The costimulatory receptor OX40 (CD134) was targeted by ivuxolimab, a fully human IgG2 agonistic monoclonal antibody. The dose-escalation cohort was over 70% male with a mean age of roughly 60 years, ranging from 23 to 79. Peripheral TCRbeta sequencing aimed to test whether ivuxolimab altered TCR sequence diversity and caused clonal T-cell expansion. Intravenous ivuxolimab was administered to patients every 2 weeks at six dose levels: 0.01, 0.1, 0.3, 1.5, 3 and 10 mg/kg. Three dose-escalation patients achieved partial responses, one with hepatocellular carcinoma and two with cutaneous melanoma. Patients were allowed to have had prior anti-PD-1, anti-PD-L1 or anti-CTLA-4 therapy, and more than 35% of the dose-escalation patients had been treated with checkpoint inhibitors. Among the approximately 50 dose-escalation patients, some 19 had hepatocellular carcinoma, some 15 melanoma, 9 renal cell carcinoma and 9 head and neck cancer. The monotherapy dose-escalation portion (N ≈ 50 patients) of the phase I ivuxolimab trial is reported in the paper. Points the paper makes about the study in general: After ivuxolimab, more expanded clones were found on average in CD8+ T cells than in CD4+ T cells. The antigen specificity of the clonally expanded peripheral T cells was not determined. Partial responders in the 0.1-3.0 mg/kg groups had among the lowest normalized peripheral clonal expansion, especially among CD8+ T cells. Low levels of normalized T-cell clonal expansion were also seen in some nonresponding patients. At doses of 0.1 to 3.0 mg/kg, clonal expansion of both CD4+ and CD8+ blood T cells was observed from baseline to week 6.

For sequencing of the TCRbeta CDR3 region, genomic DNA was extracted from the sorted cells. TCRbeta CDR3 regions were sequenced using the immunoSEQ Assay. TCRdb stores this immuneACCESS table with in-frame sequences only. Part of the clones is absent; in the studies checked, under half of the shortfall reflects unresolved V genes, and no reason is known for the rest. Counted in this sample were over 50,000 clones; 75% to 90% of them appeared once. The ten top clones hold more than 1.3% of the sample. The CDR3 measures 15 amino acids from cysteine to phenylalanine. Only the CDR3 DNA is retained, 45 bases long and in frame from the first base. Based on the germline V gene, the CDR1 and CDR2 sequences are KGHSH and LQKENI. Trimmed from V: 4 bases; trimmed from J: 9 bases; junction bases lacking a gene match: 9.

The specimen was CD4+ or CD8+ T cells sorted from blood, collected in a trial of the OX40 agonist ivuxolimab. This clonotype was sampled from an adult with an advanced solid tumor such as melanoma, head and neck, liver or kidney cancer. This chain is built from TRBV18 and TRBJ2-1; 10 nucleotides in the junction match TRBD1. DNA sequence: TGTGCCAGCTCACGCGGTACGGGACAGGGGAGTGAGCAGTTCTTC. Translated, this is CASSRGTGQGSEQFF.